This T cell receptor beta chain originates from a study of patients and donors after allogeneic stem cell transplantation. From germline, CDR1 is SGHRS and CDR2 YFSETQ. Trimming left V 7 bases short and J 1 base short, with 17 bases between. This CDR3 is 15 amino acids long. TCRdb processed the RT-PCR reads anew with MiXCR; each CDR3 protein has one entry. The data show 87,000 or so distinct CDR3 sequences, with 4.5% to 5% seen just once and 2.6% held by the top ten. This TCR was recovered from a human donor who was either an allogeneic HSCT recipient or a stem cell or donor lymphocyte infusion donor (not recorded which). It is not recorded whose cells these are; they may come from a transplant donor. The J gene is TRBJ2-5, the V gene TRBV5-1; D gene uncertain. Sequencing was carried out using blood, either unsorted or a sorted T cell fraction (not recorded which). The CDR3 loop reads CASGPLWRGQETQYF. The CDR3 nucleotides are TGCGCCAGCGGCCCCCTCTGGCGAGGCCAAGAGACCCAGTACTTC.